These 3 T cell receptor beta chains share one sample of origin, sequenced in a study of blood T cell repertoires in COVID-19. The protocol was immunoSEQ multiplex PCR, while the TCRdb copy is restricted to in-frame clones and leaves out a portion. The data hold 400,000 to 450,000 clones, with around 87% observed a single time. The sequenced sample consisted of PBMCs or T cells enriched from blood (not recorded which). Receptors were obtained from a young man who had recovered from COVID-19.

The CDR3 reads CASSVANEKLFF. The CDR3 DNA follows: TGTGCCAGCAGCGTTGCGAATGAAAAACTGTTTTTT. This rearrangement joins TRBV7-9 to TRBJ1-4; D is unresolved. Germline V gene data show CDR1 as SEHNR and CDR2 as FQNEAQ (reference sequence). CDR3 size: 12 residues. Trimming stripped 5 bases from V and 5 bases from J, with 6 bases between.

This clone is a singleton in its sample. The V and J genes are TRBV28 and TRBJ2-7; TRBD2 aligns across 11 bases. Germline assignment: CDR1 MDHEN and CDR2 SYDVKM. J lost 2 bases, V lost 6 bases, and 9 bases had no gene match. The CDR3 is 16 residues long. CDR3 amino acids: CASSPGLAGPPYEQYF. DNA of the CDR3: TGTGCCAGCAGCCCAGGACTAGCGGGTCCCCCCTACGAGCAGTACTTC.

A single count supports this clone. V and J are TRBV13 and TRBJ2-3; D is ambiguous. Germline V gene sequence: CDR1 PRHDT, CDR2 FYEKMQ (reference sequence). This CDR3 comprises 15 residues. V shed 4 bases and J shed 0 bases, with 11 bases lying between them. CDR3 loop: CASSSQRSSTDTQYF. CDR3 in DNA: TGTGCCAGCAGCTCGCAGCGTTCTAGCACAGATACGCAGTATTTT.